The next 27 T cell receptor beta chains were all read from a single sample in a study of CD8 T cells in ankylosing spondylitis. Study results and limitations: What seemed typical of ankylosing spondylitis blood was a TCR beta motif built from roughly eight highly homologous variants.

For these TCRs, the target antigens are not known. MiXCR was run by TCRdb on the 5' RACE reads, yielding one entry per CDR3 protein. Among hundreds of thousands of distinct CDR3 sequences listed, approximately 12% were seen once. Sequencing input: blood, either unsorted or a sorted T cell fraction (not recorded which). These receptor sequences come from a male donor with ankylosing spondylitis.

The rearrangement joins TRBV28 to TRBJ2-1; TRBD1 is a possible D gene (5 bases). Germline V lookup: CDR1 MDHEN, CDR2 SYDVKM. Trimming left V 6 bases short and J 3 bases short, with 12 bases between. The CDR3 is 14 amino acids. The CDR3 here is CASRRQMNYNEQFF. CDR3 DNA: TGTGCCAGCAGGAGACAGATGAACTACAATGAGCAGTTCTTC.

This chain links TRBV20-1 with TRBJ1-2; no definite D call. The germline V gene encodes CDR1 DFQATT and CDR2 SNEGSKA (reference sequence). V was pared by 1 base and J by 6 bases, with 6 bases between. This CDR3 region has 11 residues. CDR3 in DNA: TGCAGTGCTAGAGGGCCTAATGGCTACACCTTC. Protein sequence: CSARGPNGYTF.

J is TRBJ2-1 and V is TRBV7-9; D is unresolved. The CDR3 covers 11 residues. The germline V gene has CDR1 SEHNR and CDR2 FQNEAQ (reference sequence). V lost 5 bases to trimming and J lost 6 bases, with 5 bases between them. The CDR3 spells CASSTTNEQFF. The CDR3, as DNA: TGTGCCAGCAGCACAACCAATGAGCAGTTCTTC.

There are many counts of this clonotype. The chain is built from TRBV7-2 and TRBJ2-5; 8 bases fit TRBD1. Germline CDR1 is SGHTA and CDR2 is FQGNSA. CDR3 length equals 15 residues. V was clipped by 1 base and J by 3 bases; unmatched bases: 4. The CDR3 reads CASSLVGQVEETQYF. In DNA, the CDR3 is TGTGCCAGCAGCTTAGTGGGACAGGTCGAAGAGACCCAGTACTTC.

The chain has TRBV2 and TRBJ1-5; 7 bases align to TRBD1. There are 12 residues in the CDR3. Germline V lookup: CDR1 SNHLY, CDR2 FYNNEI. Trimming took 8 bases from V and 7 from J; bases not matched to a gene: 5. This CDR3 is CASRRGAQPQHF. The DNA for the CDR3 is TGTGCCAGCCGCAGGGGGGCACAGCCCCAGCATTTT.

This clonotype was seen many times. The chain is built from TRBV7-2 and TRBJ2-4; D possibly matches TRBD1 or TRBD2 (7 bases each). V was trimmed by 5 bases and J by 8 bases, leaving 10 bases between them. Germline CDR1 is SGHTA and CDR2 is FQGNSA. This CDR3 spans 12 amino acids. The CDR3 reads CASSPGGDIQYF. The DNA of the CDR3 is TGTGCCAGCAGCCCAGGGGGGGACATTCAGTACTTC. The full variable domain, its missing parts supplied by reference TRBV7-2 and TRBJ2-4, is GAGVSQSPSNKVTEKGKDVELRCDPISGHTALYWYRQSLGQGLEFLIYFQGNSAPDKSGLPSDRFSAERTGGSVSTLTIQRTQQEDSAVYLCASSPGGDIQYFGAGTRLSVL.

The chain is built from TRBV29-1 and TRBJ2-2; D uncertain. The CDR3 sequence is 13 residues long. Germline-derived CDR1 and CDR2 are SQVTM and ANQGSEA. Trimming removed 3 bases from V and 2 bases from J, with 7 bases in between. CDR3 sequence (DNA): TGCAGCGTTGATTCGCGCAACACCGGGGAGCTGTTTTTT. It yields the protein CSVDSRNTGELFF.

This clonotype was observed a few times. CDR3 in DNA: TGTGCCAGCAGCCAAGAAGGAAGCACCGGGGAGCTGTTTTTT. It is translated as CASSQEGSTGELFF. The V gene is TRBV3-1, the J gene TRBJ2-2; no firm D call. From germline, CDR1 is LGHDT and CDR2 YNNKEL (reference sequence). CDR3 length: 14 residues. The V and J ends lost 0 bases and 4 bases respectively, with 6 bases between them.

This clonotype was detected a few times. The chain recombines TRBV5-4 with TRBJ1-2, with D possibly being TRBD1 (6 bases). Germline V CDR1 and CDR2: SGHNT, YYREEE (reference sequence). V lost 1 base to trimming and J lost 6 bases, with 16 bases between them. This CDR3 has 15 residues. CDR3 nucleotide sequence: TGTGCCAGCAGCTTGCCGGCAGGGGCGGTCGATGGCTACACCTTC. Its translation is CASSLPAGAVDGYTF. The full variable domain, completed using reference TRBV5-4 and TRBJ1-2, is ETGVTQSPTHLIKTRGQQVTLRCSSQSGHNTVSWYQQALGQGPQFIFQYYREEENGRGNFPPRFSGLQFPNYSSELNVNALELDDSALYLCASSLPAGAVDGYTFGSGTRLTVV.

This clonotype was seen more than once but under ten times. This chain joins TRBV6-1 and TRBJ2-7; D is perhaps TRBD1 (5 bases). Germline CDR1 is MNHNS and CDR2 is SASEGT. Trimming cost V 0 bases and J 5 bases, with 14 bases left between them. This CDR3 region has 15 residues. For the CDR3, the DNA is TGTGCCAGCAGTGAAGCGTACAGGTTGTGGGACGAGCAGTACTTC. This sequence encodes CASSEAYRLWDEQYF.

This clonotype was found many times. The chain has TRBV20-1 and TRBJ2-3; 8 bases line up with TRBD1. With V trimmed by 5 bases and J by 2 bases, 9 bases remained unmatched. CDR3 length: 15 residues. The germline gives CDR1 DFQATT, CDR2 SNEGSKA (reference sequence). DNA for the CDR3: TGCAGTGCTCCGACGACAGGGGATGTCACAGATACGCAGTATTTT. Amino acid sequence: CSAPTTGDVTDTQYF.

This clonotype was detected ten times or more. This sequence joins TRBV7-2 and TRBJ2-5; D remains ambiguous. The CDR3 sequence is 13 residues long. V gave up 7 bases and J gave up 4 bases, with 13 bases separating them. CDR1 is SGHTA, CDR2 FQGNSA, per germline. The CDR3 loop reads CASTQGSGETQYF. CDR3 DNA sequence: TGTGCCAGCACCCAAGGGTCGGGAGAGACCCAGTACTTC.

This clonotype was seen a handful of times. This rearrangement joins TRBV5-6 to TRBJ2-2, with a tentative D call TRBD1 (6 bases). The germline V gene encodes CDR1 SGHDT and CDR2 YYEEEE. The CDR3 is 16 residues long. The germline V and J ends were trimmed by 2 bases and 6 bases, with 17 bases remaining between them. CDR3 sequence (DNA): TGTGCCAGCAGCTTAATTACAGGGATCGGCCCCGGGGAGCTGTTTTTT. It codes for CASSLITGIGPGELFF.

This clonotype was counted many times. The chain employs TRBV20-1 and TRBJ2-5; D might be TRBD2 (5 bases). The germline gives CDR1 DFQATT, CDR2 SNEGSKA (reference sequence). With 3 bases removed from V and 1 base from J, the gap between germline ends came to 9 bases. CDR3 size: 13 residues. The CDR3 sequence is CSARTTLQETQYF. The DNA of the CDR3 is TGCAGTGCTAGGACTACCCTCCAAGAGACCCAGTACTTC.

A word on this clonotype: This may come from a read error, since a much larger clone is one base off. The CDR3 loop reads CSARTVAAYEQYF. CDR3 nucleotides: TGCAGCGCCAGGACAGTAGCCGCTTACGAGCAGTACTTC. This chain uses TRBV29-1 with TRBJ2-7; possible D gene TRBD1, 6 bases. The CDR3 covers 13 residues. Looked up from germline, CDR1 is SQVTM and CDR2 is ANQGSEA. V dropped 7 bases and J dropped 4 bases, with 17 bases sitting between them.

This clonotype has only a few counts. The chain is built from TRBV20-1 and TRBJ2-7; TRBD1 agrees at 9 bases. Germline V gives CDR1 DFQATT, CDR2 SNEGSKA (reference sequence). V dropped 4 bases and J dropped 4; count of bases not matched to a gene: 11. This CDR3 is built from 15 residues. In nucleotides, the CDR3 is TGCAGTGCTATAAGGAGCGGACAGGGGATTTACGAGCAGTACTTC. Its translation: CSAIRSGQGIYEQYF.

At least ten counts were recorded for this clonotype. The chain is built from TRBV29-1 and TRBJ2-1, with 11 positions matching TRBD2. This CDR3 region has 14 residues. Germline V lookup: CDR1 SQVTM, CDR2 ANQGSEA. V was pared by 2 bases and J by 7 bases, with 4 bases of the junction left unmatched. CDR3 amino acids: CSVERLAGQNEQFF. CDR3 coding DNA: TGCAGCGTTGAAAGACTAGCGGGACAAAATGAGCAGTTCTTC.

In this sample, this clonotype turned up a few times. V and J are TRBV7-2 and TRBJ2-3, with TRBD2 identical over 7 bases. The CDR3 runs 15 residues. V lost 4 bases and J lost 4; bases outside the gene matches: 8. Germline CDR1 reads SGHTA; CDR2 reads FQGNSA. This chain's CDR3 is CASSSKVLAADTQYF. The CDR3 coding sequence is TGTGCCAGCAGCTCAAAGGTCCTAGCGGCAGATACGCAGTATTTT.

In its sample, this clonotype was seen a few times. The V gene is TRBV6-6, the J gene TRBJ1-1; D is undetermined. The CDR3 consists of 13 residues. Germline values: CDR1 MNHNY, CDR2 SVGAGI (reference sequence). V shed 2 bases and J shed 3 bases, with 7 bases lying between them. The CDR3 region has the DNA TGTGCCAGCAGTTACAAGGAGGACACTGAAGCTTTCTTT. It translates to CASSYKEDTEAFF.

This sequence joins TRBV7-2 and TRBJ2-5, with no clear D. Germline V gene data show CDR1 as SGHTA and CDR2 as FQGNSA. Trimming removed 2 bases at V and 7 bases at J, with 11 bases between. The CDR3 has 13 amino acids. The CDR3 nucleotides are TGTGCCAGCAGCTTATCGCGGTCAGGGACCCAGTACTTC. This gives the protein CASSLSRSGTQYF. The full variable domain, in which reference TRBV7-2 and TRBJ2-5 provide the parts outside the CDR3, is GAGVSQSPSNKVTEKGKDVELRCDPISGHTALYWYRQSLGQGLEFLIYFQGNSAPDKSGLPSDRFSAERTGGSVSTLTIQRTQQEDSAVYLCASSLSRSGTQYFGPGTRLLVL.

This clonotype was recorded many times. This chain links TRBV20-1 with TRBJ2-7, with no clear D. The V and J ends lost 5 bases and 0 bases respectively, with 5 bases between them. The CDR3 is 11 amino acids. The germline V gene encodes CDR1 DFQATT and CDR2 SNEGSKA (reference sequence). The CDR3 loop is CSAWGSYEQYF. The CDR3 DNA is TGCAGTGCTTGGGGCTCCTACGAGCAGTACTTC.

The chain recombines TRBV20-1 with TRBJ1-1, with 11 nucleotides matching TRBD1. Trimming cost V 6 bases and J 0 bases; bases outside gene matches: 9. CDR3 length equals 16 residues. The germline gives CDR1 DFQATT, CDR2 SNEGSKA (reference sequence). Written as DNA, the CDR3 is TGCAGTGCGCGGGACAGGGGGAGACGGATGAACACTGAAGCTTTCTTT. Protein product: CSARDRGRRMNTEAFF.

For this clonotype: This may be a read error: a much more frequent sequence differs by one nucleotide. The gene calls are TRBV5-1 and TRBJ1-2, with TRBD1 matching 8 bases. This CDR3 contains 14 residues. Trimming took 4 bases from V and 3 from J; bases not matched to a gene: 5. The germline V gene encodes CDR1 SGHRS and CDR2 YFSETQ. The CDR3 region is CASSGSTGDYGYTF. As DNA, the CDR3 is TGCGCCAGCAGCGGATCGACAGGGGACTATGGCTACACCTTC.

CDR3 protein: CASSSWTGAQETQYF. In DNA, the CDR3 is TGTGCCAGCAGCTCTTGGACAGGAGCTCAAGAGACCCAGTACTTC. The chain links TRBV7-6 to TRBJ2-5, with 7 bases lining up with TRBD1. V lost 4 bases to trimming and J lost 2 bases; unmatched junction nucleotides: 7. Germline V lookup: CDR1 SGHVS, CDR2 FNYEAQ. The CDR3 is made up of 15 amino acids.

V and J are TRBV6-2 or TRBV6-3 and TRBJ2-7; no clear D. V lost 1 base to trimming and J lost 2 bases, with 3 bases between them. CDR1 and CDR2 (germline): MNHEY, SVGEGT. The CDR3 extends over 12 amino acids. The CDR3, as DNA: TGTGCCAGCAGTTACTTTGCCTACGAGCAGTACTTC. It specifies CASSYFAYEQYF.

A few counts support this clonotype. This sequence joins TRBV20-1 and TRBJ2-3, with 12 bases identical to TRBD2. CDR3 length equals 15 residues. V lost 4 bases, J lost 3 bases, and 5 bases stayed unmatched. Germline V gene sequence: CDR1 DFQATT, CDR2 SNEGSKA (reference sequence). CDR3 protein: CSATTLAGGTDTQYF. For the CDR3, the DNA is TGCAGTGCTACTACACTAGCGGGAGGAACAGATACGCAGTATTTT.

V and J are TRBV5-1 and TRBJ1-5; D gene ambiguous. Germline V gene sequence: CDR1 SGHRS, CDR2 YFSETQ. The CDR3 contains 17 residues. V dropped 4 bases and J dropped 2 bases, with 19 bases sitting between them. DNA of the CDR3: TGCGCCAGCAGCAAAGACCCCAGGACGCAAGGCAATCAGCCCCAGCATTTT. Protein sequence: CASSKDPRTQGNQPQHF.